Sequencing of this TCR beta chain was carried out in a study of OX40 agonist ivuxolimab in advanced cancers. About the research overall: Patients were dosed with the agonistic anti-OX40 (CD134) antibody ivuxolimab.

This CDR3 spans 14 amino acids. V lost 1 base, J lost 7 bases, and 10 bases lay in between. The germline V gene encodes CDR1 SGHDN and CDR2 FVKESK. Study outcomes and limitations: In general, CD8+ T cells held more expanded clones than CD4+ did, on average.

This clone has just a few counts. Antigen: not known. Some clones are missing from TCRdb's copy, which holds only in-frame ones; the method was immunoSEQ multiplex PCR. The table includes about 89,000 clones, about 88% detected once. The sequenced sample was CD4+ or CD8+ T cells sorted from blood, obtained in a trial of the OX40 agonist ivuxolimab. The chain employs TRBV14 and TRBJ1-4; D may be TRBD1 (5 bases). This TCR derives from an adult with an advanced solid tumor such as melanoma, head and neck, liver or kidney cancer. CDR3 nucleotide sequence: TGTGCCAGCAGCCAAGCGGGGCGCGGTGAAAAACTGTTTTTT. It codes for CASSQAGRGEKLFF. Together with reference TRBV14 and TRBJ1-4, the CDR3 gives the full variable domain: EAGVTQFPSHSVIEKGQTVTLRCDPISGHDNLYWYRRVMGKEIKFLLHFVKESKQDESGMPNNRFLAERTGGTYSTLKVQPAELEDSGVYFCASSQAGRGEKLFFGSGTQLSVL.